Only a few counts were recorded for the clone carrying this T cell receptor (beta chain). The data were taken from a study of cytomegalovirus exposure and HLA in healthy donors. The germline V gene has CDR1 LGHNA and CDR2 YNFKEQ. This CDR3 is built from 16 residues. The germline V and J ends were trimmed by 3 bases and 0 bases, with 14 bases remaining between them. Primers: 60 Vbeta forward and 13 Jbeta reverse. This table comes from immunoSEQ multiplex PCR, and its TCRdb copy is limited to in-frame clones, with some not included. Seen here are some 150,000 clones, 75% observed once, and the top ten hold about 3%.

The clonotype comes from a man aged 40-49 years in good health and CMV-seronegative. This rearrangement joins TRBV4-2 to TRBJ2-5, with D possibly matching TRBD2 (6 bases). Source material: PBMCs. CDR3 in DNA: TGTGCCAGCAGCCATGGGATTGGAGGGTACCAAGAGACCCAGTACTTC. As protein: CASSHGIGGYQETQYF.